There are many counts of the clone carrying this T cell receptor (beta chain). This specimen belongs to a study of T cells in Graves' hyperthyroidism and ophthalmopathy. Deletions cut 1 base from V and 8 bases from J, with 12 bases between. The CDR3 sequence is 14 residues long. Germline V gene lookup returns CDR1 MGHRA and CDR2 YSYEKL. Subjects aged 18 to 65 presented with newly diagnosed hyperthyroidism of less than 2 months' duration. TCR beta CDR3 sequences were amplified from RNA transcripts. The study used the HTBI primer set for a first-round RT-PCR of the TCR CDR3. Each CDR3 protein gets one entry after TCRdb re-called the multiplex PCR reads with MiXCR. In the table there are about 290,000 distinct CDR3 sequences, about 13% of which are singletons.

Sequencing was performed on blood. This chain uses TRBV4-1 with TRBJ1-5; D gene unclear. This TCR was sampled from a woman in her forties with Graves' hyperthyroidism. The CDR3 reads CASSQVKAVEPQHF. The CDR3, as DNA: TGCGCCAGCAGCCAAGTCAAGGCGGTGGAGCCCCAGCATTTT.